Presented here are 27 T cell receptor beta chains from one specimen sequenced in a study of T cell repertoires in cytomegalovirus infection. Each CDR3 protein is one row after TCRdb ran MiXCR on the reads. This table has about 400,000 distinct CDR3 sequences, around 18% appearing once. Sequencing input: PBMCs. Receptor source: a human donor in good health (CMV status not recorded). Some clones in this sample may be carry-over from other donors' samples.

This clonotype has at least ten counts. The V call is TRBV12-3 or TRBV12-4, the J call TRBJ2-7; D is possibly TRBD1 (7 bases). The CDR3 is made up of 15 amino acids. The V gene lost 5 bases and the J gene lost 3 bases, with 17 bases spanning the gap. In DNA form, the CDR3 reads TGTGCCAGCAGTCCCAGGGGGGACAGCCTCTACGAGCAGTACTTC. This codes for CASSPRGDSLYEQYF.

This chain connects TRBV5-4 to TRBJ2-4; D is undetermined. Per germline, CDR1 SGHNT and CDR2 YYREEE (reference sequence). V was cut by 1 base and J by 5 bases, with 7 bases left in between. The CDR3 is 13 residues long. CDR3 protein: CASSLSQENIQYF. The CDR3 DNA reads as TGTGCCAGCAGCTTGAGCCAGGAAAACATTCAGTACTTC. Based on the CDR3 plus reference TRBV5-4 and TRBJ2-4, the full variable domain is ETGVTQSPTHLIKTRGQQVTLRCSSQSGHNTVSWYQQALGQGPQFIFQYYREEENGRGNFPPRFSGLQFPNYSSELNVNALELDDSALYLCASSLSQENIQYFGAGTRLSVL.

The CDR3 DNA reads as TGTGCCATCAGTGGAGGGGCGGCCTATGGCTACACCTTC. Translated: CAISGGAAYGYTF. This sequence joins TRBV10-3 and TRBJ1-2, with D possibly being TRBD1 (5 bases). The CDR3 spans 13 residues. The germline V gene encodes CDR1 ENHRY and CDR2 SYGVKD. V was clipped by 4 bases and J by 4 bases, with 10 bases between them.

This clonotype was found many times. The rearrangement links TRBV28 to TRBJ1-1; no reliable D call. Deletions cut 3 bases from V and 1 base from J, with 12 bases between. This CDR3 spans 15 amino acids. Germline loops: CDR1 MDHEN, CDR2 SYDVKM. CDR3 sequence: CASSLTAAQNTEAFF. CDR3 sequence (DNA): TGTGCCAGCAGTTTGACCGCGGCACAGAACACTGAAGCTTTCTTT. The variable domain in full, with the rest retrieved from reference TRBV28 and TRBJ1-1, is DVKVTQSSRYLVKRTGEKVFLECVQDMDHENMFWYRQDPGLGLRLIYFSYDVKMKEKGDIPEGYSVSREKKERFSLILESASTNQTSMYLCASSLTAAQNTEAFFGQGTRLTVV.

This clonotype occurred many times. This chain connects TRBV7-8 to TRBJ1-5; TRBD1 is a possible D gene (6 bases). CDR3 length: 17 residues. With 2 bases removed from V and 0 bases from J, the gap between germline ends came to 14 bases. Germline V gives CDR1 SGHVS, CDR2 FQNEAQ. Written as DNA, the CDR3 is TGTGCCAGCAGCTTAATTAGTCGACAGGTTAGCAATCAGCCCCAGCATTTT. Protein product: CASSLISRQVSNQPQHF.

This clonotype was counted ten times or more. The chain recombines TRBV7-8 with TRBJ2-3; D ambiguous. V lost 0 bases, J lost 6 bases, and 10 bases lay in between. Looked up from germline, CDR1 is SGHVS and CDR2 is FQNEAQ. The CDR3 loop spans 14 amino acids. CDR3 nucleotide sequence: TGTGCCAGCAGCTTAGCGGGCCCGATCGATACGCAGTATTTT. This gives the protein CASSLAGPIDTQYF.

The rearrangement links TRBV5-6 to TRBJ1-5; tentative D call: TRBD1 (5 bases). Deletions cut 2 bases from V and 4 bases from J, with 13 bases between. This CDR3 spans 15 amino acids. Per germline, CDR1 SGHDT and CDR2 YYEEEE. The CDR3 sequence: CASSLRGVGNQPQHF. CDR3 DNA: TGTGCCAGCAGCTTAAGGGGAGTAGGAAATCAGCCCCAGCATTTT.

At least ten counts were recorded for this clonotype. The gene calls are TRBV7-9 and TRBJ1-4; 7 nucleotides line up with TRBD1. The germline V gene has CDR1 SEHNR and CDR2 FQNEAQ (reference sequence). The V segment lost 3 bases and the J segment 7 bases; nucleotides outside the gene matches: 8. The length of the CDR3 is 15 residues. The CDR3 protein is CASSFNRGLGEKLFF. As DNA, the CDR3 is TGTGCCAGCAGCTTTAACAGGGGACTTGGTGAAAAACTGTTTTTT. Full variable domain (rest looked up from reference TRBV7-9 and TRBJ1-4): DTGVSQNPRHKITKRGQNVTFRCDPISEHNRLYWYRQTLGQGPEFLTYFQNEAQLEKSRLLSDRFSAERPKGSFSTLEIQRTEQGDSAMYLCASSFNRGLGEKLFFGSGTQLSVL.

This chain uses TRBV15 with TRBJ1-1, with D unclear. The CDR3 runs to 11 residues. With 3 bases removed from V and 5 bases from J, the gap between germline ends came to 4 bases. In germline, CDR1 is LNHNV, CDR2 YYDKDF (reference sequence). Here the CDR3 reads CATSRLTEAFF. CDR3 DNA sequence: TGTGCCACCAGCAGGTTGACTGAAGCTTTCTTT.

The chain combines TRBV3-1 with TRBJ2-5, with D maybe TRBD1 (6 bases). This CDR3 has 13 amino acids. With 4 bases removed from V and 7 bases from J, the gap between germline ends came to 13 bases. Germline assignment: CDR1 LGHDT and CDR2 YNNKEL (reference sequence). The CDR3: CASSRDRKGTQYF. The CDR3 region has the DNA TGTGCCAGCAGCCGTGACAGGAAAGGGACCCAGTACTTC.

This chain uses TRBV6-5 with TRBJ1-1; a possible D gene is TRBD1 (5 bases). This CDR3 comprises 13 residues. Germline V gene lookup returns CDR1 MNHEY and CDR2 SVGAGI. V lost 2 bases and J lost 10, with 14 bases in between. The CDR3 reads CASSYPGTEIAFF. As DNA, the CDR3 is TGTGCCAGCAGTTACCCGGGGACCGAGATAGCTTTCTTT.

The chain employs TRBV24-1 and TRBJ2-7, with D possibly being TRBD1 (6 bases). The CDR3 extends over 15 amino acids. Trimming shortened V by 8 bases and J by 4 bases, and 20 bases separated the two germline ends. Per germline, CDR1 KGHDR and CDR2 SFDVKD. The CDR3 loop reads CATTKHPGQIYEQYF. CDR3 bases: TGTGCCACCACTAAACACCCGGGACAAATATACGAGCAGTACTTC.

This clonotype showed up just a few times. For the CDR3, the DNA is TGTGCCAGCAGTTTTCGGACAGGGCCGGGGTATGGCTACACCTTC. As protein: CASSFRTGPGYGYTF. The chain has TRBV12-3 or TRBV12-4 and TRBJ1-2; 8 nucleotides match TRBD1. This CDR3 region has 15 residues. The ends lost 3 bases at V and 5 bases at J; junction bases unmatched: 8.

The V gene is TRBV12-5, the J gene TRBJ1-2, with D perhaps matching TRBD1 (5 bases). Germline V gene lookup returns CDR1 LGHNT and CDR2 FRNRAP. There are 13 residues in the CDR3. V shed 1 base and J shed 8 bases, with 11 bases lying between them. The CDR3 region is CASGLAGRDGYTF. CDR3 nucleotide sequence: TGTGCTAGTGGTTTGGCAGGCCGGGACGGCTACACCTTC.

This clonotype has just a few counts. The chain links TRBV9 to TRBJ2-5, with 12 positions matching TRBD1. V lost 3 bases to trimming and J lost 5 bases; unmatched junction nucleotides: 11. The CDR3 has 17 amino acids. Per the germline V gene, CDR1 is SGDLS and CDR2 is YYNGEE. In DNA form, the CDR3 reads TGTGCCAGCAGCGCCAATCTCCGGGACAGGGGGCCTGAGACCCAGTACTTC. Amino acid sequence: CASSANLRDRGPETQYF.

This clonotype was recorded at least ten times. The rearrangement uses TRBV6-5 and TRBJ1-1; D uncertain. Germline lookup yields CDR1 MNHEY and CDR2 SVGAGI. V gave up 2 bases and J gave up 5 bases, with 15 bases separating them. This CDR3 spans 15 amino acids. The CDR3 nucleotides read TGTGCCAGCAGTTACGGATGGCCGCCCGGGACTGAAGCTTTCTTT. Protein product: CASSYGWPPGTEAFF.

On this clonotype: A read error may account for a junction end that differs from germline. V gene TRBV20-1 combines with J gene TRBJ1-1; D is perhaps TRBD1 (6 bases). This CDR3 has 15 amino acids. Germline V lookup: CDR1 DFQATT, CDR2 SNEGSKA (reference sequence). The CDR3 bases are TGCGGTGCGGGACAAGGGGCAGGTGTGGACACTGAAGCTTTCTTT. Amino acids: CGAGQGAGVDTEAFF.

This clonotype has at least ten counts. The J gene is TRBJ2-1, the V gene TRBV7-2; TRBD2 agrees at 11 bases. CDR3 size: 16 residues. V gave up 3 bases and J gave up 9 bases; unmatched junction bases: 10. Germline V gene data show CDR1 as SGHTA and CDR2 as FQGNSA. DNA of the CDR3: TGTGCCAGCAGCTTCGCTGCTAGCGGGGGGATCGGTGAGCAGTTCTTC. Residues: CASSFAASGGIGEQFF.

This clonotype was counted between two and nine times. The chain couples TRBV20-1 to TRBJ2-3; perhaps TRBD2 as D (5 bases). With 5 bases removed from V and 5 bases from J, the gap between germline ends came to 11 bases. The CDR3 is made up of 12 amino acids. From germline, CDR1 is DFQATT and CDR2 SNEGSKA (reference sequence). The CDR3 protein is CSAGGFIDTQYF. The CDR3 DNA sequence: TGCAGTGCTGGAGGCTTCATAGATACGCAGTATTTT.

This rearrangement joins TRBV5-1 to TRBJ1-2; TRBD1 agrees at 7 bases. With V trimmed by 4 bases and J by 2 bases, 8 bases remained unmatched. The CDR3 extends over 15 amino acids. The germline CDR1 and CDR2 sequences are SGHRS and YFSETQ. The CDR3 DNA is TGCGCCAGCAGCCCAGGGACAGTCGTCAACTATGGCTACACCTTC. It specifies CASSPGTVVNYGYTF. The complete variable domain, with remaining parts taken from reference TRBV5-1 and TRBJ1-2, reads KAGVTQTPRYLIKTRGQQVTLSCSPISGHRSVSWYQQTPGQGLQFLFEYFSETQRNKGNFPGRFSGRQFSNSRSEMNVSTLELGDSALYLCASSPGTVVNYGYTFGSGTRLTVV.

The rearrangement links TRBV7-9 to TRBJ2-1, with 7 nucleotides matching TRBD1. The length of the CDR3 is 13 residues. The germline CDR1 and CDR2 sequences are SEHNR and FQNEAQ (reference sequence). V lost 6 bases, J lost 6 bases, and 5 bases stayed unmatched. CDR3 amino acids: CASRLGQPNEQFF. CDR3 nucleotides: TGTGCCAGCAGACTGGGACAGCCCAATGAGCAGTTCTTC. Combining the CDR3 with reference TRBV7-9 and TRBJ2-1 gives the whole variable domain DTGVSQNPRHKITKRGQNVTFRCDPISEHNRLYWYRQTLGQGPEFLTYFQNEAQLEKSRLLSDRFSAERPKGSFSTLEIQRTEQGDSAMYLCASRLGQPNEQFFGPGTRLTVL.

This clonotype appeared many times. This chain uses TRBV7-2 with TRBJ2-7; D is ambiguous. CDR1 SGHTA and CDR2 FQGNSA come from the germline V gene. V was clipped by 4 bases and J by 1 base, with 8 bases between them. The CDR3 covers 13 residues. CDR3 residues: CASSSDASYEQYF. The CDR3 nucleotides are TGTGCCAGCAGCTCCGACGCTTCCTACGAGCAGTACTTC. The full variable domain, completed using reference TRBV7-2 and TRBJ2-7, is GAGVSQSPSNKVTEKGKDVELRCDPISGHTALYWYRQSLGQGLEFLIYFQGNSAPDKSGLPSDRFSAERTGGSVSTLTIQRTQQEDSAVYLCASSSDASYEQYFGPGTRLTVT.

The chain is built from TRBV29-1 and TRBJ2-1; 9 bases are a match to TRBD2. Germline V lookup: CDR1 SQVTM, CDR2 ANQGSEA. CDR3 length equals 14 residues. V shed 1 base, J shed 7 bases, and the junction held 5 bases outside the gene matches. The CDR3 sequence: CSVEGEAGGNEQFF. For the CDR3, the DNA is TGCAGCGTTGAAGGGGAAGCGGGGGGTAATGAGCAGTTCTTC.

This clonotype was counted a few times. This chain links TRBV7-9 with TRBJ1-4, with 10 bases fitting TRBD1. V lost 4 bases to trimming and J lost 10 bases; unmatched junction nucleotides: 12. Germline values: CDR1 SEHNR, CDR2 FQNEAQ (reference sequence). CDR3 length: 16 amino acids. CDR3 sequence (DNA): TGTGCCAGCAGCTCCAACGACAGGGGGCGACGGGGAAAACTGTTTTTT. It is translated as CASSSNDRGRRGKLFF. Full variable domain (missing parts from reference TRBV7-9 and TRBJ1-4): DTGVSQNPRHKITKRGQNVTFRCDPISEHNRLYWYRQTLGQGPEFLTYFQNEAQLEKSRLLSDRFSAERPKGSFSTLEIQRTEQGDSAMYLCASSSNDRGRRGKLFFGSGTQLSVL.

There are a few counts of this clonotype. The chain has TRBV4-1 and TRBJ1-1; TRBD1 agrees at 7 bases. The CDR3 extends over 15 amino acids. Germline trimming cut 4 bases from V and 4 bases from J; bases unmatched to any gene: 9. Germline values: CDR1 MGHRA, CDR2 YSYEKL. The CDR3 coding sequence is TGCGCCAGCAGCCGGGGGGTGACAGGGACCACTGAAGCTTTCTTT. Translating it yields CASSRGVTGTTEAFF.

The chain has TRBV7-8 and TRBJ2-3; no clear D. Per the germline V gene, CDR1 is SGHVS and CDR2 is FQNEAQ. The CDR3 runs to 14 residues. V dropped 4 bases and J dropped 7 bases, with 15 bases sitting between them. The CDR3 nucleotides are TGTGCCAGCAGCTACCGCCAGAATACCCATACGCAGTATTTT. Translated, it gives CASSYRQNTHTQYF.

Within the sample, this clonotype is medium-sized (0.01 to 0.1%). For the CDR3, the DNA is TGTGCCAGCAGCAAACAACAGCTTGTCACTAGCGGGAGAGATGAGCAGTTCTTC. Amino acid sequence: CASSKQQLVTSGRDEQFF. The chain links TRBV7-2 to TRBJ2-1, with TRBD2 matching over 11 bases. This CDR3 region has 18 residues. CDR1 and CDR2 (germline): SGHTA, FQGNSA. Trimming at V came to 5 bases and at J to 8 bases, leaving 17 bases not matched to a gene.